The present TCR beta chain was sequenced within a study of T cell responses to AZD1222 COVID-19 vaccine. Study conclusions and caveats: Seropositive status at baseline applied to only five or six AZD1222 recipients. A mostly white British donor set with more females was recruited, and clonal diversity was possibly underestimated. Breadth and depth of Spike-specific TCRs rose after two AZD1222 doses.

The CDR3 has 16 amino acids. The V and J ends lost 4 bases and 7 bases, in that order; junction bases with no gene match: 11. Germline V gene sequence: CDR1 SGHTA, CDR2 FQGNSA. The method was immunoSEQ multiplex PCR; TCRdb's version includes in-frame clones alone and lacks a portion of them. In the table there are approximately 170,000 clones, 80% to 90% of which are singletons. As for this clone: The antigen is unknown.

The chain carries TRBV7-2 and TRBJ2-5, with 11 bases fitting TRBD1. The sequences come from peripheral blood, collected on day 0 of AZD1222 vaccination. This clonotype was sampled from an adult in good health. Here the CDR3 reads CASSSLGTGGVGTQYF. DNA of the CDR3: TGTGCCAGCAGCTCCCTCGGGACAGGGGGAGTTGGGACCCAGTACTTC.